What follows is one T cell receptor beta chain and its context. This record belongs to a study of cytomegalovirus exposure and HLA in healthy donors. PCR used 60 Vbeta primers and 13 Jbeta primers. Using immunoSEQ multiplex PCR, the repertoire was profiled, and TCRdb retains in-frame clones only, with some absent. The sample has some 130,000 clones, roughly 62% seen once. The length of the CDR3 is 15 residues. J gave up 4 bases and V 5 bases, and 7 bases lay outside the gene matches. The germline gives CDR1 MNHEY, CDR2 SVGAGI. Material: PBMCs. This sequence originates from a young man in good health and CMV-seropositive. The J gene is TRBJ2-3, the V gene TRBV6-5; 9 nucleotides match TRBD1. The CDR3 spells CASSGTGFRADTQYF. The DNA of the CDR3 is TGTGCCAGCAGTGGGACAGGGTTCAGGGCAGATACGCAGTATTTT.